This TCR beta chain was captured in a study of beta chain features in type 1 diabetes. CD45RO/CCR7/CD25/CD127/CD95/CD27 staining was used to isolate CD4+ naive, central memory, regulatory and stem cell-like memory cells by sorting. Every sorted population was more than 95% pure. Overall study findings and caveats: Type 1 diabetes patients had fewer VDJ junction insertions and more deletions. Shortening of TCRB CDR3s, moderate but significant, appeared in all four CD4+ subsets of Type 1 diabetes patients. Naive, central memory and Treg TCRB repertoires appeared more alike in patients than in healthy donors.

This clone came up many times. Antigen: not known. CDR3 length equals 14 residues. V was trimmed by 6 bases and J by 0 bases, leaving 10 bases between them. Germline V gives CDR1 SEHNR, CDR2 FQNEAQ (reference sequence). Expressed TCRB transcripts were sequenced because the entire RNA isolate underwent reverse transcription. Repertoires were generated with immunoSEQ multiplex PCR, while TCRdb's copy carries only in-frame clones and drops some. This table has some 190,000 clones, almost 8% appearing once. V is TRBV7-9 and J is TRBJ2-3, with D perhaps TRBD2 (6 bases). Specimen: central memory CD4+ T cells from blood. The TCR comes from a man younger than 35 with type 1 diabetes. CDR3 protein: CASSHGTSTDTQYF. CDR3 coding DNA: TGTGCCAGCAGTCATGGGACTAGCACAGATACGCAGTATTTT. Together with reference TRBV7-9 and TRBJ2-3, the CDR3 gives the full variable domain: DTGVSQNPRHKITKRGQNVTFRCDPISEHNRLYWYRQTLGQGPEFLTYFQNEAQLEKSRLLSDRFSAERPKGSFSTLEIQRTEQGDSAMYLCASSHGTSTDTQYFGPGTRLTVL.